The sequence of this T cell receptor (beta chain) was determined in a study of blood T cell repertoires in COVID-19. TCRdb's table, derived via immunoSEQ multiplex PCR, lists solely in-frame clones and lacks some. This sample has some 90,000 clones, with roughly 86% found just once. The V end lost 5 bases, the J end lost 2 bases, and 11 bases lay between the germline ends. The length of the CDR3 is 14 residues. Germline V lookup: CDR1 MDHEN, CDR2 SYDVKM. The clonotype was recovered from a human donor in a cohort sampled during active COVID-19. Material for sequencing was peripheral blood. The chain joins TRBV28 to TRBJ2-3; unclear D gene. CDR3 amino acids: CASSRLSHTDTQYF. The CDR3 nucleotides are TGTGCCAGCAGTCGACTGTCCCACACAGATACGCAGTATTTT. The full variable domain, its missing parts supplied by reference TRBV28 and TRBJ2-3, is DVKVTQSSRYLVKRTGEKVFLECVQDMDHENMFWYRQDPGLGLRLIYFSYDVKMKEKGDIPEGYSVSREKKERFSLILESASTNQTSMYLCASSRLSHTDTQYFGPGTRLTVL.